Included here is one TCR beta chain sequence, with context. Antigen: not known. Some clones are missing from TCRdb's copy, which holds only in-frame ones; the method was immunoSEQ multiplex PCR. The sample has roughly 50,000 clones, around 78% seen once. These data come from a study of a mutant IDH1 vaccine in newly diagnosed glioma. Time point reported: week 5, during vaccination. Vaccination used 300 ug of mutant IDH1 20-mer peptide per dose, with topical imiquimod. The CDR3 has 16 residues. V lost 0 bases to trimming and J lost 1 base, with 13 bases between them. CDR1 is SGDLS and CDR2 is YYNGEE in the germline V gene.

The input for sequencing was PBMCs, taken from a glioma patient whose treatment included an IDH1 peptide vaccine. The chain joins TRBV9 to TRBJ1-1; no firm D call. The clonotype was recovered from a woman aged 40 to 50 with glioma. CDR3 sequence reads: CASSVGPGLKNTEAFF. The DNA for the CDR3 is TGTGCCAGCAGCGTAGGGCCAGGCCTGAAGAACACTGAAGCTTTCTTT.